This TCR beta chain was retrieved from a study of blood T cell repertoires in COVID-19. Study context: Samples representing acute and convalescent COVID-19 were sourced from the United States, Italy and Spain. Sample material is recorded as cDNA or gDNA derived from T cells, B-cell-depleted T cells, or PBMCs.

As handled by the study authors: Using reference gene primer amplification, nucleated cell counts were estimated. Using immunoSEQ multiplex PCR, the repertoire was profiled, and TCRdb retains in-frame clones only, with some absent. The D gene and trimming were derived from the DNA, and the V and J assignments and clone size from that table. The table shows about 250,000 clones, with about 91% occurring only once. V gave up 2 bases and J gave up 6 bases; unmatched junction bases: 9. The CDR3 runs to 16 residues. Germline V gives CDR1 MNHNS, CDR2 SASEGT. The rearrangement links TRBV6-1 to TRBJ1-5, with 8 bases matching TRBD1. Sequencing input: peripheral blood. This clonotype was obtained from a woman in her 40s who had recovered from COVID-19. CDR3 sequence: CASSEIGTGGSQPQHF. Here the CDR3 DNA reads TGTGCCAGCAGTGAAATTGGGACAGGAGGATCTCAGCCCCAGCATTTT.